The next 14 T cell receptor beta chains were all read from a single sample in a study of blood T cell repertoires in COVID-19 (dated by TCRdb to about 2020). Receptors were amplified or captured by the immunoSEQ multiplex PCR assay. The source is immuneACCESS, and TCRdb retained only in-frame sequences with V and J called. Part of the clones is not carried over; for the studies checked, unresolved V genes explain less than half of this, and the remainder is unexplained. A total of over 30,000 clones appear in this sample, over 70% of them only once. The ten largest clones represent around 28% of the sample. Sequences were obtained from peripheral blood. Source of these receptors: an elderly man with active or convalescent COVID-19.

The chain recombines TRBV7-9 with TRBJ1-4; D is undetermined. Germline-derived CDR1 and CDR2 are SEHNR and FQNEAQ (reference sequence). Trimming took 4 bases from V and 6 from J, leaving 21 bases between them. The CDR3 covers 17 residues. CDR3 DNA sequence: TGTGCCAGCAGCTCCCGCTTGATGGGAGGAGTGGATGAAAAACTGTTTTTT. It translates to CASSSRLMGGVDEKLFF.

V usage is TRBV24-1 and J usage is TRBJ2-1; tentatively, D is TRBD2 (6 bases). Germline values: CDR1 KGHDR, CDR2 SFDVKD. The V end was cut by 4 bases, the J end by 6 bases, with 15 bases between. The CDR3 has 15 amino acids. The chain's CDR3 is CATSESGRSANEQFF. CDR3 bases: TGTGCCACCAGTGAGTCAGGGAGGTCAGCCAATGAGCAGTTCTTC.

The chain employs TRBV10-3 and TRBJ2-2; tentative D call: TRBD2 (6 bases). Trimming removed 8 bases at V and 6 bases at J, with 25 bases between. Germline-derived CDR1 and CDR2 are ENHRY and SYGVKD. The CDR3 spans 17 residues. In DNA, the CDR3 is TGTGCCATCCCTTCGAGCCAGGGCGGGATTACGTCCGGGGAGCTGTTTTTT. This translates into CAIPSSQGGITSGELFF.

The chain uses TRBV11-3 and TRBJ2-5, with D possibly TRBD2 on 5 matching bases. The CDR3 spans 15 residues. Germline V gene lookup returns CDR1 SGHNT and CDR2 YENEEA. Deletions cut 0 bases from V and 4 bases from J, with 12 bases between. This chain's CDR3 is CASSLERGSRETQYF. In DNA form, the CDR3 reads TGTGCCAGCAGCTTAGAAAGAGGGTCCCGAGAGACCCAGTACTTC.

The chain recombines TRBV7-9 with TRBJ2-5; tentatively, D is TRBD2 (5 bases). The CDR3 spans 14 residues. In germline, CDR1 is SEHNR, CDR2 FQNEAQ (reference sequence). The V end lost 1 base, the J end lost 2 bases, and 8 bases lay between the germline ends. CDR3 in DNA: TGTGCCAGCAGCTTAGTCCTAGCTCAAGAGACCCAGTACTTC. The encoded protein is CASSLVLAQETQYF.

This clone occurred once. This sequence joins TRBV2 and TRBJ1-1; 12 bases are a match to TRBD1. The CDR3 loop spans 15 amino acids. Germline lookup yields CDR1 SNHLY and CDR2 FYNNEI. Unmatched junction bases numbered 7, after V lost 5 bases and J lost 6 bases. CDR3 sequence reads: CASSLGQGASSEAFF. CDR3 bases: TGTGCCAGCAGTCTGGGACAGGGGGCCTCTTCTGAAGCTTTCTTT.

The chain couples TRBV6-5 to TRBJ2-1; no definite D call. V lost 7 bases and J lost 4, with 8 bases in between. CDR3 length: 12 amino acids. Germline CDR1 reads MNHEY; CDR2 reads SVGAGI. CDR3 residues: CASNSNYNEQFF. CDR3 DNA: TGTGCCAGCAACAGTAATTACAATGAGCAGTTCTTC.

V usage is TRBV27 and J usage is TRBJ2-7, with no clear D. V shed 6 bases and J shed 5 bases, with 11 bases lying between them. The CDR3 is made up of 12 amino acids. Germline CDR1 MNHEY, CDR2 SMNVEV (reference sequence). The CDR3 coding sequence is TGTGCCAGCAGCCCCAACTACCACGAGCAGTACTTC. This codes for CASSPNYHEQYF.

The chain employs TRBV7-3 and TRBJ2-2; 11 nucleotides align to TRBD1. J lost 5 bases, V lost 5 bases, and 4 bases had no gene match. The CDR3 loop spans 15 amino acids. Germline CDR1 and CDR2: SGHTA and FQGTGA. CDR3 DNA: TGTGCCAGCAGCCCGGACAGGGGGCGAACCGGGGAGCTGTTTTTT. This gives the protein CASSPDRGRTGELFF.

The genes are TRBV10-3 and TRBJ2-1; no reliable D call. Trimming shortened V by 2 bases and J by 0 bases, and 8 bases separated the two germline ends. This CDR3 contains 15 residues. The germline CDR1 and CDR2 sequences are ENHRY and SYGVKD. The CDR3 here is CAISEDSHSYNEQFF. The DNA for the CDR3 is TGTGCCATCAGTGAGGACTCGCACTCCTACAATGAGCAGTTCTTC.

The CDR3 protein is CASSKTTYEQFF. The CDR3, as DNA: TGTGCCAGCAGCAAAACTACGTATGAGCAGTTCTTC. The genes are TRBV6-5 and TRBJ2-1; D is ambiguous. V was trimmed by 6 bases and J by 8 bases, leaving 11 bases between them. Per the germline V gene, CDR1 is MNHEY and CDR2 is SVGAGI. This CDR3 comprises 12 residues.

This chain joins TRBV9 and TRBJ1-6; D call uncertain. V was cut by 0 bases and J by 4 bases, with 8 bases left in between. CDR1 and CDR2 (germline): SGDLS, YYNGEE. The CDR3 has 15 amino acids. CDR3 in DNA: TGTGCCAGCAGCGTAGGAACAGCTTATAATTCACCCCTCCACTTT. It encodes CASSVGTAYNSPLHF.

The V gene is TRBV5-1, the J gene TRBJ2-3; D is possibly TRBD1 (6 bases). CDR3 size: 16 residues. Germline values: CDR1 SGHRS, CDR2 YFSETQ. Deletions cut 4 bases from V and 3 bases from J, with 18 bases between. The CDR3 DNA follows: TGCGCCAGCAGCGGGCGGCAGGGGTATGAAACAGATACGCAGTATTTT. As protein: CASSGRQGYETDTQYF.

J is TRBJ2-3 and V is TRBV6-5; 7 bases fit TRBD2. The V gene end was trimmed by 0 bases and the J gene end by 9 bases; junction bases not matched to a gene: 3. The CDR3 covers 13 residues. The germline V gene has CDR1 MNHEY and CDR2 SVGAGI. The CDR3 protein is CASSYSPGGTQYF. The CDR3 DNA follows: TGTGCCAGCAGTTACTCGCCCGGGGGGACGCAGTATTTT.